These T cell receptor beta chains were read from a single sample in a study of vaccination effects on CD4 cells after COVID-19. No antigen is known for these receptors. Measured with immunoSEQ multiplex PCR; TCRdb has only the in-frame clones, and not every one. The sample consists of tens of thousands of clones, 65% of them appearing once. The sequenced sample was CD4+ T cells from PBMCs cultured with SARS-CoV-2 spike peptides, obtained after COVID-19 vaccination. All receptors derive from a human donor who received a COVID-19 vaccine. Both conserved end residues are part of each CDR3. The D gene is left open where the match is weak. The listing skips clone size in some rows; elsewhere it reads once, few, many or a size class.

>TRBV3-1/TRBV3-2|.|.|TRBJ2-3
CASSFTSFPGDTQYF
TGTGCCAGCAGCTTTACTAGCTTCCCTGGGGATACGCAGTATTTT
>TRBV4-2|TRBD1|few|TRBJ1-4
CASSQDPLSGGAGSEKLFF
TGTGCCAGCAGCCAAGACCCCTTGTCAGGGGGCGCTGGGAGTGAAAAACTGTTTTTT
>TRBV5-1|.|.|TRBJ2-2
CASSILNTGELFF
TGCGCCAGCAGCATATTAAACACCGGGGAGCTGTTTTTT
>TRBV6-2/TRBV6-3|.|.|TRBJ2-2
CASSSSLGGTGNTGELFF
TGTGCCAGCAGTAGCAGCTTGGGTGGTACAGGGAACACCGGGGAGCTGTTTTTT
>TRBV5-1|.|.|TRBJ1-4
CASSPGTANGANEKLFF
TGCGCCAGCAGCCCCGGGACCGCGAATGGGGCTAATGAAAAACTGTTTTTT
>TRBV5-6|.|.|TRBJ1-5
CASARGGIFSNQPQHF
TGTGCCAGCGCCAGGGGTGGGATTTTTAGCAATCAGCCCCAGCATTTT
>TRBV20-1|.|few|TRBJ2-1
CSASRGDNEQFF
TGCAGTGCTAGTAGGGGGGACAATGAGCAGTTCTTC
>TRBV10-2|TRBD1|.|TRBJ2-3
CASTRYAGQGGDTQYF
TGCGCCAGCACTCGATATGCGGGACAGGGTGGAGATACGCAGTATTTT
>TRBV4-1|TRBD1|.|TRBJ1-2
CASSQDGQGYGYTF
TGCGCCAGCAGCCAAGATGGACAGGGATATGGCTACACCTTC
>TRBV6-4|TRBD2|.|TRBJ2-2
CASSDLAGVTGELFF
TGTGCCAGCAGTGACCTAGCGGGGGTAACCGGGGAGCTGTTTTTT
>TRBV4-1|TRBD2|.|TRBJ2-4
CASSQVQGSGGLDYKNIQYF
TGCGCCAGCAGCCAAGTTCAGGGTAGCGGGGGCCTAGACTACAAAAACATTCAGTACTTC
>TRBV7-8|.|.|TRBJ1-3
CASSLTYAVSGNTIYF
TGTGCCAGCAGCCTTACCTATGCCGTCTCTGGAAACACCATATATTTT
>TRBV9|TRBD1|.|TRBJ2-3
CASSEGTVSTDTQYF
TGTGCCAGCAGCGAGGGGACAGTTAGCACAGATACGCAGTATTTT
>TRBV28|TRBD1|.|TRBJ1-2
CASSLSRGRVYGYTF
TGTGCCAGCAGTTTAAGTAGGGGGCGGGTCTATGGCTACACCTTC
>TRBV3-1/TRBV3-2|TRBD1|.|TRBJ2-1
CASSQGTGVGNEQFF
TGTGCCAGCAGCCAAGGGACAGGGGTAGGCAATGAGCAGTTCTTC
>TRBV6-5|TRBD1|few|TRBJ1-6
CASSTTGRGYSPLHF
TGTGCCAGCAGTACGACAGGGCGGGGATATTCACCCCTCCACTTT
>TRBV2|TRBD1|.|TRBJ1-2
CASSLTGTANYGYTF
TGTGCCAGCAGTCTTACTGGGACAGCTAACTATGGCTACACCTTC
>TRBV4-1|.|.|TRBJ2-1
CASSQITGYEQFF
TGCGCCAGCAGCCAAATAACAGGGTATGAGCAGTTCTTC
>TRBV29-1|.|.|TRBJ2-7
CSVHVGTRYEQYF
TGCAGCGTTCACGTTGGGACCAGGTACGAGCAGTACTTC
>TRBV5-1|TRBD2|.|TRBJ2-1
CASGLAGASSYNEQFF
TGCGCCAGCGGACTAGCGGGAGCCTCCTCCTACAATGAGCAGTTCTTC
>TRBV14|.|few|TRBJ2-5
CASSQGTRLKTQYF
TGTGCCAGCAGCCAAGGGACTCGTTTGAAGACCCAGTACTTC
>TRBV9|.|few|TRBJ2-2
CASSVGGATGELFF
TGTGCCAGCAGCGTAGGAGGGGCCACCGGGGAGCTGTTTTTT
>TRBV2|TRBD1|few|TRBJ2-7
CASGGQGSYEQYF
TGTGCCAGCGGGGGACAGGGATCCTACGAGCAGTACTTC
>TRBV7-8|TRBD1|.|TRBJ2-7
CASSTGQRYTYEQYF
TGTGCCAGCAGCACGGGACAGCGATATACCTACGAGCAGTACTTC
>TRBV29-1|TRBD2|few|TRBJ2-3
CSASGISTDTQYF
TGCAGTGCTAGCGGAATCAGCACAGATACGCAGTATTTT
>TRBV5-1|TRBD2|once|TRBJ2-2
CASSYSGIAGAKGAGELFF
TGCGCCAGCAGCTACTCCGGGATAGCGGGAGCCAAGGGGGCCGGGGAGCTGTTTTTT
>TRBV11-2|.|.|TRBJ1-5
CASSSQKDQPQHF
TGTGCCAGCAGCTCCCAAAAGGATCAGCCCCAGCATTTT
>TRBV25-1|.|.|TRBJ2-6
CASSEFQGPGANVLTF
TGTGCCAGCAGTGAATTCCAGGGGCCTGGGGCCAACGTCCTGACTTTC
>TRBV7-8|.|.|TRBJ1-2
CASSLSLGGGRANYGYTF
TGTGCCAGCAGCTTAAGCTTGGGGGGCGGGAGGGCTAACTATGGCTACACCTTC
>TRBV18|.|.|TRBJ1-2
CASSPSTGVAYGYTF
TGTGCCAGCTCACCGTCAACAGGAGTCGCGTATGGCTACACCTTC
>TRBV7-2|.|.|TRBJ2-5
CASSLVLLEGETQYF
TGTGCCAGCAGCTTAGTTCTTCTTGAGGGAGAGACCCAGTACTTC
>TRBV4-2|.|.|TRBJ2-5
CASSQARVETQYF
TGTGCCAGCAGCCAAGCTAGGGTGGAGACCCAGTACTTC